Each of the 9 T cell receptor beta chains below was sequenced from the same sample in a study of T cell responses to AZD1222 COVID-19 vaccine. Assay: immunoSEQ multiplex PCR; the TCRdb copy retains only in-frame clones and omits some. The table records about 270,000 clones, around 93% of them present only once. The sequencing here drew on peripheral blood, taken 28 days after the second AZD1222 dose. These receptors were collected from an adult who received the AZD1222 COVID-19 vaccine.

The chain couples TRBV6-5 to TRBJ2-7; no firm D call. CDR1 MNHEY and CDR2 SVGAGI come from the germline V gene. This CDR3 contains 12 residues. The ends were cut back, 5 bases at V and 4 bases at J, with 9 bases in the middle. The CDR3 spells CASSRNPYEQYF. CDR3 DNA: TGTGCCAGCAGTAGGAACCCTTACGAGCAGTACTTC.

This rearrangement joins TRBV7-8 to TRBJ1-2; D is undetermined. The CDR3 loop spans 13 amino acids. In germline, CDR1 is SGHVS, CDR2 FQNEAQ. Trimming pared 5 bases from V and 2 bases from J, leaving 9 bases between. The CDR3 DNA sequence: TGTGCCAGCAGCGCTGACTCCAACTATGGCTACACCTTC. It is translated as CASSADSNYGYTF.

The chain couples TRBV28 to TRBJ2-1; 8 positions agree with TRBD2. V shed 5 bases and J 4 bases; nucleotides not matched to a gene: 7. CDR3 length equals 15 residues. The germline V gene has CDR1 MDHEN and CDR2 SYDVKM. This chain's CDR3 is CASSLWERGYNEQFF. CDR3 nucleotides: TGTGCCAGCAGTCTCTGGGAGCGGGGGTACAATGAGCAGTTCTTC.

The chain employs TRBV5-4 and TRBJ1-6; perhaps TRBD1 as D (6 bases). V was cut by 4 bases and J by 5 bases, with 10 bases left in between. CDR1 and CDR2 from the germline V gene are SGHNT and YYREEE (reference sequence). The CDR3 consists of 14 residues. Here the CDR3 reads CASSPRQDNSPLHF. CDR3 nucleotides: TGTGCCAGCAGCCCCAGACAGGATAATTCACCCCTCCACTTT.

The rearrangement joins TRBV24-1 to TRBJ2-7; D unresolved. Germline CDR1 KGHDR, CDR2 SFDVKD. The CDR3 extends over 13 amino acids. Trimming removed 3 bases at V and 2 bases at J, with 7 bases between. The CDR3, as DNA: TGTGCCACCAGTGATCCAGGAGCCTACGAGCAGTACTTC. This sequence encodes CATSDPGAYEQYF.

The chain is built from TRBV5-1 and TRBJ1-1, with TRBD1 identical over 10 bases. Trimming took 5 bases from V and 1 from J; bases not matched to a gene: 2. The germline gives CDR1 SGHRS, CDR2 YFSETQ. The CDR3 extends over 14 amino acids. CDR3 loop: CASRRDRGNTEAFF. CDR3 nucleotides: TGCGCCAGCAGGCGGGACAGGGGGAACACTGAAGCTTTCTTT.

V is TRBV19 and J is TRBJ1-5; unclear D gene. Deletions cut 5 bases from V and 0 bases from J, with 11 bases between. In germline, CDR1 is LNHDA, CDR2 SQIVND (reference sequence). This CDR3 region has 15 residues. CDR3 region: CASSPSTGSNQPQHF. CDR3 in DNA: TGTGCCAGTAGTCCTTCGACCGGTAGCAATCAGCCCCAGCATTTT.

V and J are TRBV28 and TRBJ2-7, with D perhaps given as TRBD1 or TRBD2 (6 bases each). The CDR3 covers 15 residues. CDR1 MDHEN and CDR2 SYDVKM come from the germline V gene. Trimming removed 6 bases at V and 0 bases at J, with 15 bases between. CDR3 DNA: TGTGCCAGCAGCAGGGGCGGGACCGGCTCCTACGAGCAGTACTTC. Amino acid sequence: CASSRGGTGSYEQYF. Filled out from reference TRBV28 and TRBJ2-7, the complete variable domain reads DVKVTQSSRYLVKRTGEKVFLECVQDMDHENMFWYRQDPGLGLRLIYFSYDVKMKEKGDIPEGYSVSREKKERFSLILESASTNQTSMYLCASSRGGTGSYEQYFGPGTRLTVT.

This chain uses TRBV7-9 with TRBJ1-6, with a possible D match to TRBD1 (5 bases). CDR3 length: 14 residues. CDR1 and CDR2 from the germline V gene are SEHNR and FQNEAQ (reference sequence). Trimming left V 5 bases short and J 8 bases short, with 13 bases between. CDR3 nucleotides: TGTGCCAGCAGCCCAGGTGGCAGGGATTCACCCCTCCACTTT. This codes for CASSPGGRDSPLHF.